Listed below are T cell receptor beta chains from one sample, sequenced in a study of technical replicates of blood from several donors. The assay was immunoSEQ multiplex PCR, and TCRdb's table has in-frame clones only and misses some. This sample has tens of thousands of clones, with roughly 90% found just once. Sequenced: T cells isolated from PBMCs. The receptors shown here come from a human donor in good health. The CDR3 runs from the conserved cysteine through the conserved F or W. A D gene is named only where the DNA matches it firmly. Clone sizes are given selectively: once, few, many, or a class where the clone is expanded.

abundance,len,j_gene,v_gene,d_gene,CDR3nt,CDR3aa
.,17,TRBJ1-2,TRBV9,TRBD1,TGTGCCAGCAGCGTAGAGTGGGGGCCGGGACAGGGTCGGGGCTACACCTTC,CASSVEWGPGQGRGYTF
.,14,TRBJ1-5,TRBV6-6,.,TGTGCCAGCAGACCGGGGTGGAGCCGTCAGCCCCAGCATTTT,CASRPGWSRQPQHF
once,15,TRBJ2-7,TRBV5-6,.,TGTGCCAGCAGCTTGGCGGTTTACGTTCTGGACGAGCAGTACTTC,CASSLAVYVLDEQYF
.,14,TRBJ1-4,TRBV2,.,TGTGCCAGCAGTGAGCGGGGGTCTAATGAAAAACTGTTTTTT,CASSERGSNEKLFF
.,14,TRBJ1-1,TRBV28,.,TGTGCCAGCAGTATCCCACAGGGGAACACTGAAGCTTTCTTT,CASSIPQGNTEAFF
.,14,TRBJ2-5,TRBV7-2,.,TGTGCCAGCAGGGGGCCGGGTGGAGTCCTCCCCCAGTACTTC,CASRGPGGVLPQYF
.,16,TRBJ2-7,TRBV14,.,TGTGCCAGCAGCCAAGTCTGGGTAGCGGTCTCCTACGAGCAGTACTTC,CASSQVWVAVSYEQYF
.,15,TRBJ2-7,TRBV7-3,TRBD2,TGTGCCAGCAGCTTCGGGACTAGCGGGAACTACGAGCAGTACTTC,CASSFGTSGNYEQYF
.,18,TRBJ2-1,TRBV11-2,TRBD2,TGTGCCAGCAGCATACGACCCAATTCGCGGGAGGGCCGAAATGAGCAGTTCTTC,CASSIRPNSREGRNEQFF
.,13,TRBJ2-7,TRBV6-6,.,TGTGCCAGCAGTTCGCGACAGACTTACGAGCAGTACTTC,CASSSRQTYEQYF